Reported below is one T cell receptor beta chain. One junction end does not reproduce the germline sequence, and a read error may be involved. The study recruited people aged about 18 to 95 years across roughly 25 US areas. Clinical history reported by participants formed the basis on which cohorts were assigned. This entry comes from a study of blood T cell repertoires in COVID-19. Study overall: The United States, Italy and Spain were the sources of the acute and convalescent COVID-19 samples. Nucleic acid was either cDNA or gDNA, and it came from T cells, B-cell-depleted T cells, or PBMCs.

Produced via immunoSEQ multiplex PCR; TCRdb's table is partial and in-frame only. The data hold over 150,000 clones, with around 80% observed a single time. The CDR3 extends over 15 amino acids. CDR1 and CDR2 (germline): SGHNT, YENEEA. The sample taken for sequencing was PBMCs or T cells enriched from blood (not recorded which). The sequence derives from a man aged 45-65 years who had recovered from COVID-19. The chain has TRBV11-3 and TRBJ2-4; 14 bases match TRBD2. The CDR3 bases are TGTGCCAGCAGCTTAGATCGAGGACTAGCGGGGGGTACGTCTTTC. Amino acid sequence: CASSLDRGLAGGTSF.